What follows is one TCR beta chain and its context. Profiled with immunoSEQ multiplex PCR; TCRdb holds only in-frame clones, not every one. This sample carries some 87,000 clones, more than 65% of them seen once, and the ten largest clones take 25% to 30%. This entry belongs to a study of CD8 T cell repertoires and HIV-1 epitope variants. The V gene's germline CDR1 is MDHEN and CDR2 SYDVKM. J gave up 0 bases and V 8 bases, and 2 bases lay outside the gene matches. The CDR3 is 15 residues long. The chain has TRBV28 and TRBJ1-4, with 11 bases that match TRBD1. The clonotype was recovered from a male donor with HIV. The material sequenced was uncultured baseline CD8+ T cells from peripheral blood mononuclear cells (PBMCs). For the CDR3, the DNA is TGTGCCAGCCTGGGACAGGGGGCAACTAATGAAAAACTGTTTTTT. It yields the protein CASLGQGATNEKLFF.